Reported below is one TCR beta chain. These data are taken from a study of cytomegalovirus exposure and HLA in healthy donors. The primer mix had 60 Vbeta and 13 Jbeta primers. Produced via immunoSEQ multiplex PCR; TCRdb's table is partial and in-frame only. Of 150,000 to 200,000 clones in the sample, around 80% were seen once. The CDR3 has 15 residues. Trimming took off 5 bases at V and 2 bases at J, with 13 bases between the two ends. Per the germline V gene, CDR1 is SGHRS and CDR2 is YFSETQ. Sequenced input: PBMCs. This TCR was sampled from a woman aged 25 to 39 in good health and CMV-seronegative. J is TRBJ1-4 and V is TRBV5-1; a possible D gene is TRBD1 (6 bases). CDR3 sequence: CASRTTGLTNEKLFF. The CDR3 DNA is TGCGCCAGCAGGACCACAGGGTTGACTAATGAAAAACTGTTTTTT.